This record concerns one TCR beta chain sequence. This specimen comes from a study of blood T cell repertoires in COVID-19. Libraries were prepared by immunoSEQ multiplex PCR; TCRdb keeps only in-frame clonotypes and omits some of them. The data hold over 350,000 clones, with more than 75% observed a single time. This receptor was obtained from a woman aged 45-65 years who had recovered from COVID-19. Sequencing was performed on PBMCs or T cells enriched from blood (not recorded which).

Written as DNA, the CDR3 is TGTGCCAGCAGCTTTCGGGACTACAGGGGGGAGACCCAGTACTTC. It encodes CASSFRDYRGETQYF. The chain joins TRBV13 to TRBJ2-5; TRBD1 is a possible D gene (8 bases). CDR1 is PRHDT, CDR2 FYEKMQ, per germline (reference sequence). Trimming stripped 3 bases from V and 5 bases from J, with 16 bases between. CDR3 length equals 15 residues.